This TCR beta chain was observed in a study of shared clonotypes between healthy human individuals. Whole-study findings and limits: The genetic and exposure-history diversity represented was limited by few donors. Memory subsets had estimated richness that was generally smaller than that of naive subsets.

Deep level was the assay's run setting. Some clones are missing from TCRdb's copy, which holds only in-frame ones; the method was immunoSEQ multiplex PCR. The data hold 400,000 to 600,000 clones, with 95% to 97% observed a single time. The germline V gene has CDR1 SNHLY and CDR2 FYNNEI. V lost 7 bases and J lost 4, with 16 bases in between. The CDR3 extends over 14 amino acids. In the case of this clone: The target antigen is unknown.

What was sequenced was naive CD4+ T cells sorted from blood. Subset meaning: CD45RA+ positively selected. The genes are TRBV2 and TRBJ1-1, with D tentatively TRBD1 (6 bases). The sequence was collected from a woman in her thirties in good health. CDR3 nucleotide sequence: TGTGCCAGCACCCCAGGGGTGGGTTTCACTGAAGCTTTCTTT. It codes for CASTPGVGFTEAFF.